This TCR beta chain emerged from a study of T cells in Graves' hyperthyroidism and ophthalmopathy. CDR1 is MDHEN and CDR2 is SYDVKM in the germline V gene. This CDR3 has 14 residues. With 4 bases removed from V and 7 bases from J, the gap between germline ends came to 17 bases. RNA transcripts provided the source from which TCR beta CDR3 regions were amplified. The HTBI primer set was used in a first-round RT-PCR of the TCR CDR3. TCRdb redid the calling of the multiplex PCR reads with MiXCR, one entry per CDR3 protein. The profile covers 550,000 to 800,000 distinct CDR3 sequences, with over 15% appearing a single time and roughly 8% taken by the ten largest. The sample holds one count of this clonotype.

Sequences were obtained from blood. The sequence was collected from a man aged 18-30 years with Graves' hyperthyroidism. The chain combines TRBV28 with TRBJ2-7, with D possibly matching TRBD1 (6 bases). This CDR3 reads CASSWGLPLGEQYF. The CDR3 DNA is TGTGCCAGCAGTTGGGGGCTTCCCTTGGGGGAGCAGTACTTC.